This paragraph reports one T cell receptor (beta chain). The antigen remains undetermined. Researchers ran the PCR with 60 Vbeta and 13 Jbeta primers. Here immunoSEQ multiplex PCR was the method, and the copy in TCRdb shows in-frame clones only, minus some. In the table there are under 300,000 clones, over 70% of which are singletons. The data were taken from a study of cytomegalovirus exposure and HLA in healthy donors. The CDR3 totals 11 residues. V shed 6 bases and J shed 7 bases, with 12 bases lying between them. The germline gives CDR1 DFQATT, CDR2 SNEGSKA (reference sequence). Study findings and constraints: Rarity held for most TCR sequences, but there were some public TCRs that occurred in many donors.

This chain joins TRBV20-1 and TRBJ1-1, with D hard to call. The receptor was derived from a woman in her sixties in good health and CMV-seropositive. Source material: PBMCs. The CDR3 nucleotides read TGCAGTGCAATGCCCGGGGATGAAGCTTTCTTT. This translates into CSAMPGDEAFF.